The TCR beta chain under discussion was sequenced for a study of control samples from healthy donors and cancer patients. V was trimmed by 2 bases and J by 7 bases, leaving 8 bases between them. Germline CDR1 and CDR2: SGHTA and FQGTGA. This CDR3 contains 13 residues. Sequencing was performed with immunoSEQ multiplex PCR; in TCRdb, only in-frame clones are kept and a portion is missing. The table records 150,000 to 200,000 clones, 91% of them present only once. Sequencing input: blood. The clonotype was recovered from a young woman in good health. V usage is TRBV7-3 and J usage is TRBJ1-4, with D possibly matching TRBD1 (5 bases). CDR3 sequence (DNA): TGTGCCAGCAGCTTAGCTGGGGGTGAAAAACTGTTTTTT. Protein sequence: CASSLAGGEKLFF.